The 23 T cell receptor beta chains below were found in one sample sequenced in a study of Graves' ophthalmopathy and Graves' hyperthyroidism. RNA served as the template for amplifying TCR beta CDR3 regions. RT-PCR with HTBI primers came first, then second-round multiplex PCR. MiXCR was run by TCRdb on the multiplex PCR reads, yielding one entry per CDR3 protein. This repertoire shows roughly 500,000 distinct CDR3 sequences, roughly an eighth found once; its top ten account for approximately 9.8%. Sample: blood. The receptors were gathered from a woman aged 25-40 years with Graves' ophthalmopathy.

On this clonotype: The junction differs from germline at one of its ends, possibly a read error. The chain uses TRBV7-9 and TRBJ1-3; D unresolved. The CDR3 spans 14 residues. Germline-derived CDR1 and CDR2 are SEHNR and FQNEAQ (reference sequence). In nucleotides, the CDR3 is TGTGTCAGCAGCGGCACAGCCTCTGGAAACACCATATATTTT. Its translation is CVSSGTASGNTIYF.

The table lists this clonotype with a few counts. Sequence at one end of the junction differs from germline and may be a read error. The rearrangement joins TRBV5-1 to TRBJ2-7; 10 nucleotides line up with TRBD2. Germline V lookup: CDR1 SGHRS, CDR2 YFSETQ. The CDR3 covers 14 residues. The CDR3 sequence: CASTFGPAGGPLNF. CDR3 coding DNA: TGCGCCAGCACCTTCGGTCCAGCGGGAGGGCCCCTGAACTTC.

This clonotype has a count of ten or more. The V and J genes are TRBV2 and TRBJ1-5; D unresolved. Germline V lookup: CDR1 SNHLY, CDR2 FYNNEI. The CDR3 has 13 amino acids. Trimming left V 4 bases short and J 4 bases short, with 8 bases between. The CDR3 DNA is TGTGCCAGCAGTGTTAGGCAGAATCAGCCCCAGCATTTT. It yields the protein CASSVRQNQPQHF.

Ten or more counts support this clonotype. J is TRBJ2-7 and V is TRBV7-8, with 7 bases aligning to TRBD1. V was pared by 7 bases and J by 1 base, with 13 bases of the junction left unmatched. From germline, CDR1 is SGHVS and CDR2 FQNEAQ. The CDR3 has 16 amino acids. The DNA for the CDR3 is TGTGCCAGCACCATTACTCCCGGGACAGATTCCTACGAGCAGTACTTC. Its protein is CASTITPGTDSYEQYF.

This clonotype was detected ten times or more. This chain links TRBV6-1 with TRBJ2-7; no clear D gene. CDR1 and CDR2 (germline): MNHNS, SASEGT. Deletions cut 0 bases from V and 3 bases from J, with 9 bases between. This CDR3 contains 14 residues. For the CDR3, the DNA is TGTGCCAGCAGTGAAGCCCTGGTGCGCTACGAGCAGTACTTC. Its protein product is CASSEALVRYEQYF.

In this sample, this clonotype turned up many times. The CDR3 sequence: CASSYSGGAYQETQYF. The CDR3 DNA follows: TGTGCCAGCAGTTACTCGGGCGGGGCCTACCAAGAGACCCAGTACTTC. V is TRBV6-5 and J is TRBJ2-5; possible D gene TRBD2, 6 bases. CDR1 is MNHEY and CDR2 is SVGAGI in the germline V gene. Deletions cut 0 bases from V and 0 bases from J, with 11 bases between. CDR3 length equals 16 residues.

There are many counts of this clonotype. The gene calls are TRBV20-1 and TRBJ2-7; D is unclear. Deletions cut 5 bases from V and 6 bases from J, with 5 bases between. Germline-derived CDR1 and CDR2 are DFQATT and SNEGSKA (reference sequence). CDR3 length equals 9 residues. CDR3 coding DNA: TGCAGTGCTGGTCTCGAGCAGTACTTC. It translates to CSAGLEQYF.

This clonotype was seen at least ten times. The chain employs TRBV7-2 and TRBJ2-5; 10 bases agree with TRBD2. CDR1 is SGHTA, CDR2 FQGNSA, per germline. The CDR3 sequence is 19 residues long. J lost 2 bases, V lost 0 bases, and 12 bases had no gene match. CDR3 DNA: TGTGCCAGCAGCTTAGCCCTAGCGGGAGCCTTAGGGCCTCAAGAGACCCAGTACTTC. It specifies CASSLALAGALGPQETQYF.

This clonotype was counted ten times or more. The chain uses TRBV6-1 and TRBJ2-7; D is ambiguous. The length of the CDR3 is 13 residues. The V end was cut by 2 bases, the J end by 2 bases, with 7 bases between. Germline CDR1 reads MNHNS; CDR2 reads SASEGT. The CDR3 loop reads CASSESVPYEQYF. CDR3 bases: TGTGCCAGCAGTGAAAGCGTCCCCTACGAGCAGTACTTC.

This clonotype was seen only once. The final CDR3 position lacks the conserved phenylalanine or tryptophan, pointing to a likely read error. V and J are TRBV4-1 and TRBJ1-2; 7 bases map to TRBD1. Germline V gives CDR1 MGHRA, CDR2 YSYEKL. V was pared by 3 bases and J by 3 bases, with 13 bases of the junction left unmatched. CDR3 length equals 17 residues. CDR3 nucleotide sequence: TGCGCCAGCAGCCACCCGTTGACAGGGAGAAGTGACTATGGCTACACCGTC. This codes for CASSHPLTGRSDYGYTV.

At least ten counts were recorded for this clonotype. This chain joins TRBV6-1 and TRBJ2-4; D is perhaps TRBD2 (5 bases). Germline V gene lookup returns CDR1 MNHNS and CDR2 SASEGT. CDR3 length equals 16 residues. V lost 4 bases, J lost 1 base, and 14 bases lay in between. In nucleotides, the CDR3 is TGTGCCAGCAGTGTCCGGGGTGATGGGGCCAAAAACATTCAGTACTTC. Protein product: CASSVRGDGAKNIQYF.

This clonotype was seen many times. The rearrangement links TRBV5-1 to TRBJ2-6; 8 bases map to TRBD1. Unmatched junction bases numbered 10, after V lost 1 base and J lost 1 base. Per germline, CDR1 SGHRS and CDR2 YFSETQ. CDR3 length: 19 amino acids. The CDR3 is CASSLRFGQGTSGANVLTF. The DNA for the CDR3 is TGCGCCAGCAGCTTGAGATTCGGACAGGGCACTTCTGGGGCCAACGTCCTGACTTTC.

This clonotype was counted at least ten times. This chain connects TRBV27 to TRBJ2-2; 7 positions agree with TRBD1. This CDR3 is built from 15 residues. The J segment lost 7 bases and the V segment lost 0 bases, leaving 5 bases of the junction unmatched. Germline loops: CDR1 MNHEY, CDR2 SMNVEV (reference sequence). CDR3 region: CASSLSRTGGGELFF. DNA for the CDR3: TGTGCCAGCAGTTTATCCCGGACAGGTGGCGGGGAGCTGTTTTTT.

This clonotype was seen more than once but under ten times. The chain uses TRBV3-1 and TRBJ1-1, with TRBD1 as a possible D gene (5 bases). Germline CDR1 reads LGHDT; CDR2 reads YNNKEL (reference sequence). V lost 0 bases, J lost 5 bases, and 13 bases lay in between. The CDR3 length is 15 residues. CDR3 DNA sequence: TGTGCCAGCAGCCAAGACCCTGGGGCGGGGACTGAAGCTTTCTTT. This encodes CASSQDPGAGTEAFF.

The table lists this clonotype with many counts. The chain uses TRBV20-1 and TRBJ2-7, with 9 bases that match TRBD2. Germline V gene lookup returns CDR1 DFQATT and CDR2 SNEGSKA (reference sequence). CDR3 size: 15 residues. Germline trimming cut 0 bases from V and 2 bases from J; bases unmatched to any gene: 5. The CDR3 sequence is CSARDWREGPYEQYF. The DNA for the CDR3 is TGCAGTGCTAGAGATTGGCGGGAGGGCCCCTACGAGCAGTACTTC.

The sample holds many counts of this clonotype. V and J are TRBV28 and TRBJ1-1; D ambiguous. V was trimmed by 6 bases and J by 12 bases, leaving 17 bases between them. Germline loops: CDR1 MDHEN, CDR2 SYDVKM. CDR3 length equals 12 residues. CDR3 sequence: CASRPGLQRTFF. In DNA, the CDR3 is TGTGCCAGCAGACCGGGCCTCCAAAGGACTTTCTTT.

This clonotype was detected many times. The J gene is TRBJ1-3, the V gene TRBV6-1; no definite D call. V was shortened by 6 bases and J by 2 bases, with 17 bases between the two germline ends. Germline loops: CDR1 MNHNS, CDR2 SASEGT. The CDR3 length is 16 residues. This CDR3 is CASRTPGSYAGNTIYF. The DNA of the CDR3 is TGTGCCAGCAGGACCCCCGGGTCCTACGCTGGAAACACCATATATTTT.

This clonotype was found many times. The chain couples TRBV25-1 to TRBJ2-7, with 8 bases that match TRBD1. J was trimmed by 3 bases and V by 4 bases; bases with no gene match: 8. Germline V lookup: CDR1 MGHDK, CDR2 SYGVNS. The CDR3 runs 15 residues. CDR3 coding DNA: TGTGCCAGCAGTGGGAAGACAGGGGAAAACTACGAGCAGTACTTC. Protein product: CASSGKTGENYEQYF.

CDR3 nucleotide sequence: TGTGCCAGCAGTTACTTATCGGGGGGGCCCGAAGAGACCCAGTACTTC. It is translated as CASSYLSGGPEETQYF. The chain has TRBV6-5 and TRBJ2-5, with 8 bases that match TRBD2. The CDR3 consists of 16 residues. Germline loops: CDR1 MNHEY, CDR2 SVGAGI. V shed 1 base, J shed 3 bases, and the junction held 7 bases outside the gene matches.

The chain employs TRBV7-9 and TRBJ2-5; no clear D. V was pared by 5 bases and J by 5 bases, with 12 bases between. Germline V gene lookup returns CDR1 SEHNR and CDR2 FQNEAQ (reference sequence). The CDR3 is made up of 13 amino acids. The CDR3 DNA reads TGTGCCAGCAGCCAGATTCCGGGCGAGACCCAGTACTTC. Amino acids: CASSQIPGETQYF.

This clonotype has a count of ten or more. The chain links TRBV10-2 to TRBJ2-7, with D unresolved. Looked up from germline, CDR1 is WSHSY and CDR2 is SAAADI. The CDR3 loop spans 13 amino acids. V lost 3 bases, J lost 7 bases, and 13 bases lay in between. CDR3 coding DNA: TGCGCCAGCAGTGAAGCCGGTTTACCAGAGCAGTACTTC. Amino acids: CASSEAGLPEQYF.

This clonotype was seen repeatedly, ten times or more. The chain combines TRBV11-1 with TRBJ2-7, with D possibly being TRBD2 (5 bases). This CDR3 is built from 13 residues. The germline V gene has CDR1 SGHAT and CDR2 FQDESV (reference sequence). V lost 3 bases, J lost 3 bases, and 9 bases lay in between. The CDR3 DNA reads as TGTGCCAGCAGCTTTGAGGACTTCTACGAGCAGTACTTC. Protein: CASSFEDFYEQYF.

There are many counts of this clonotype. The chain uses TRBV12-3 or TRBV12-4 and TRBJ2-7, with a possible D match to TRBD1 (5 bases). The germline V and J ends were trimmed by 5 bases and 3 bases, with 23 bases remaining between them. CDR3 length: 17 residues. In nucleotides, the CDR3 is TGTGCCAGCAGTCTTTCCACCTCGCAGGGCTTTGTCTACGAGCAGTACTTC. Protein product: CASSLSTSQGFVYEQYF.